This T cell receptor (beta chain) comes out of a study of regulatory dendritic cells for organ transplantation. Background on the study: Monocytes received vitamin D3 on days 0 and 4, IL-10 on day 4. On day 6, the dendritic cells were exposed to LPS. Overall study results and limits: Of resting T cell subsets, memory CD8+ had the most alloreactive clonotypes. Memory CD8+ clonal expansion seemed more limited with regulatory than mature dendritic cells.

Allogeneic regulatory or mature dendritic cells were co-cultured for more than 4 days with CFSE-labeled sorted T cells at 1:10. Only a few counts were recorded for this clone. Its antigen is not identified. Germline V gene lookup returns CDR1 MNHNS and CDR2 SASEGT. J gave up 2 bases and V 1 base, and 12 bases lay outside the gene matches. The CDR3 extends over 18 amino acids. Assay used: immunoSEQ multiplex PCR; TCRdb lists only in-frame clones, some missing. This table holds roughly 4,000 clones, 45% to 65% found once. The rearrangement joins TRBV6-1 to TRBJ2-3; 7 bases agree with TRBD1. The source is a human donor in good health. The sequencing input was memory CD8+ T cells from blood cultured with dendritic cells. Subset described: CD45RO+ memory T cells. The CDR3 DNA is TGTGCCAGCAGTGAAGTTACAGGGGTTATGAGTAACACAGATACGCAGTATTTT. Translated: CASSEVTGVMSNTDTQYF.